This T cell receptor beta chain was observed in a study of T cell changes during pregnancy in multiple sclerosis. J was trimmed by 8 bases and V by 4 bases; bases with no gene match: 1. This CDR3 comprises 12 residues. CDR1 is GTSNPN, CDR2 SVGIG, per germline (reference sequence). Libraries were prepared by immunoSEQ multiplex PCR; TCRdb keeps only in-frame clonotypes and omits some of them. The table lists about 63,000 clones, approximately 93% of them singletons. The source is a female donor with multiple sclerosis, enrolled in a pregnancy study. Sequencing was performed on CD8+ T cells from peripheral blood mononuclear cells, taken in the second trimester of pregnancy. The chain employs TRBV30 and TRBJ2-2; 10 bases are a match to TRBD2. CDR3 DNA sequence: TGTGCCTGGATAGCGGGAGGAGGGGAGCTGTTTTTT. As protein: CAWIAGGGELFF.